These 27 T cell receptor beta chains originate from one sample sequenced in a study of shared clonotypes between healthy human individuals. Clones were read by immunoSEQ multiplex PCR, and TCRdb kept only the in-frame ones, dropping some. The table records some 2.4 million clones, over 85% of them present only once. The sequenced sample was naive CD4+ T cells from PBMCs. The subset was: CD45RA+ positively selected. These TCRs come from a man younger than 35 in good health. Some clones in this sample may be carry-over from other donors' samples.

This sequence joins TRBV11-2 and TRBJ2-1; tentatively, D is TRBD2 (5 bases). This CDR3 comprises 17 residues. Trimming stripped 5 bases from V and 0 bases from J, with 17 bases between. Per the germline V gene, CDR1 is SGHAT and CDR2 is FQNNGV. The DNA for the CDR3 is TGTGCCAGCAGCCACCTAGCCCACAAAAACTCCTACAATGAGCAGTTCTTC. Protein sequence: CASSHLAHKNSYNEQFF.

This sequence joins TRBV6-1 and TRBJ2-7; 7 bases are a match to TRBD1. CDR3 length: 11 residues. J gave up 0 bases and V 11 bases, and 1 base lay outside the gene matches. The germline gives CDR1 MNHNS, CDR2 SASEGT. CDR3 sequence: CAGQDSYEQYF. In nucleotides, the CDR3 is TGTGCCGGACAGGACTCCTACGAGCAGTACTTC.

V and J are TRBV5-6 and TRBJ1-5, with D unclear. The CDR3 extends over 15 amino acids. Trimming cost V 4 bases and J 0 bases, with 11 bases left between them. Germline V gives CDR1 SGHDT, CDR2 YYEEEE. CDR3 in amino acids: CASSARHFSNQPQHF. CDR3 nucleotide sequence: TGTGCCAGCAGCGCGAGGCACTTTAGCAATCAGCCCCAGCATTTT.

J is TRBJ2-5 and V is TRBV7-9; TRBD1 matches at 12 bases. The CDR3 is 16 amino acids. CDR1 is SEHNR, CDR2 FQNEAQ, per germline (reference sequence). Unmatched junction bases numbered 17, after V lost 5 bases and J lost 13 bases. CDR3 bases: TGTGCCAGCAGCCTCACCTCCGGGACAGGGGGCGGAAGGTTGTACTTC. Translation: CASSLTSGTGGGRLYF.

The chain is built from TRBV6-4 and TRBJ2-5, with D unclear. This CDR3 contains 13 residues. The germline V gene encodes CDR1 MRHNA and CDR2 SNTAGT. Trimming shortened V by 2 bases and J by 4 bases, and 8 bases separated the two germline ends. The CDR3 loop is CASSDEVGETQYF. Here the CDR3 DNA reads TGTGCCAGCAGTGACGAGGTCGGAGAGACCCAGTACTTC.

In its sample, this clone was seen once. The chain uses TRBV5-1 and TRBJ2-5; a weak D match, TRBD2 (6 bases). This CDR3 contains 12 residues. V was shortened by 4 bases and J by 9 bases, with 13 bases between the two germline ends. Per the germline V gene, CDR1 is SGHRS and CDR2 is YFSETQ. The CDR3 region has the DNA TGCGCCAGCAGCATCCTTGGGGAGGCCCAGTACTTC. Its translation: CASSILGEAQYF.

The chain carries TRBV7-2 and TRBJ2-7; D could derive from TRBD1 or TRBD2 (5 bases each). CDR1 is SGHTA, CDR2 FQGNSA, per germline. V shed 3 bases and J shed 2 bases, with 14 bases lying between them. The CDR3 sequence is 15 residues long. In nucleotides, the CDR3 is TGTGCCAGCAGCTTCCGTGTGGGGGTACCCTACGAGCAGTACTTC. It specifies CASSFRVGVPYEQYF.

This chain connects TRBV18 to TRBJ1-2, with D uncertain. Germline V gene data show CDR1 as KGHSH and CDR2 as LQKENI. The CDR3 is made up of 16 amino acids. The V and J ends lost 5 bases and 2 bases respectively, with 18 bases between them. The CDR3 bases are TGTGCCAGCTCATACACCGAGGCGAGGGTCAACTATGGCTACACCTTC. This gives the protein CASSYTEARVNYGYTF.

The sample holds one count of this clone. This chain connects TRBV5-4 to TRBJ2-3; D uncertain. The CDR3 totals 16 residues. The germline V and J ends were trimmed by 6 bases and 2 bases, with 19 bases remaining between them. CDR1 and CDR2 from the germline V gene are SGHNT and YYREEE (reference sequence). CDR3 nucleotides: TGTGCCAGCACCCGAGCCCCCGGGCAGAACACAGATACGCAGTATTTT. Translating it yields CASTRAPGQNTDTQYF.

CDR3 amino acids: CASGQEYTEAFF. CDR3 sequence (DNA): TGTGCCAGCGGACAGGAGTACACTGAAGCTTTCTTT. The chain employs TRBV19 and TRBJ1-1, with 7 positions matching TRBD1. This CDR3 spans 12 amino acids. With V trimmed by 9 bases and J by 3 bases, 4 bases remained unmatched. Germline V CDR1 and CDR2: LNHDA, SQIVND (reference sequence).

The chain recombines TRBV6-5 with TRBJ1-6; D perhaps matches TRBD1 (5 bases). Between the trimmed V and J ends, which lost 6 bases and 6 bases, there was a span of 12 bases. The length of the CDR3 is 14 residues. Germline loops: CDR1 MNHEY, CDR2 SVGAGI. The CDR3 bases are TGTGCCAGCAGCCGGACAATCTCTAATTCACCCCTCCACTTT. Its protein is CASSRTISNSPLHF.

This rearrangement joins TRBV5-4 to TRBJ1-1; D is ambiguous. CDR1 and CDR2 (germline): SGHNT, YYREEE (reference sequence). Trimming stripped 7 bases from V and 4 bases from J, with 17 bases between. The CDR3 loop spans 14 amino acids. This CDR3 reads CASSSGALGTEAFF. Written as DNA, the CDR3 is TGTGCCAGCTCCTCGGGAGCCCTAGGCACTGAAGCTTTCTTT.

The chain uses TRBV30 and TRBJ1-2, with TRBD1 identical over 8 bases. The V segment lost 0 bases and the J segment 4 bases; nucleotides outside the gene matches: 4. Germline V lookup: CDR1 GTSNPN, CDR2 SVGIG (reference sequence). This CDR3 has 14 residues. CDR3 residues: CAWSVGQGGYGYTF. The CDR3 nucleotides read TGTGCCTGGAGTGTAGGACAGGGAGGCTATGGCTACACCTTC.

The chain employs TRBV5-1 and TRBJ1-6; D remains unclear. Germline values: CDR1 SGHRS, CDR2 YFSETQ. The ends were cut back, 4 bases at V and 9 bases at J, with 17 bases in the middle. The CDR3 is 15 residues long. Here the CDR3 reads CASSPAKVDGSPLHF. CDR3 DNA sequence: TGCGCCAGCAGCCCGGCGAAGGTCGACGGTTCACCCCTCCACTTT.

V and J are TRBV11-3 and TRBJ1-1; 8 bases are shared with TRBD1. This CDR3 is 13 amino acids long. V was pared by 4 bases and J by 5 bases, with 3 bases of the junction left unmatched. Germline V gene lookup returns CDR1 SGHNT and CDR2 YENEEA. The CDR3 loop reads CASSSYRGTEAFF. The CDR3 DNA reads TGTGCCAGCAGCTCCTACAGGGGGACTGAAGCTTTCTTT.

The V and J genes are TRBV4-1 and TRBJ2-1; 7 bases agree with TRBD2. Germline CDR1 is MGHRA and CDR2 is YSYEKL. The J segment lost 3 bases and the V segment lost 0 bases, leaving 5 bases of the junction unmatched. This CDR3 contains 16 residues. Here the CDR3 reads CASSQDPAGDYNEQFF. In DNA form, the CDR3 reads TGCGCCAGCAGCCAAGATCCTGCGGGAGACTACAATGAGCAGTTCTTC.

This chain uses TRBV7-9 with TRBJ1-5; 11 bases fit TRBD1. CDR3 length: 15 amino acids. Trimming cost V 5 bases and J 6 bases; bases outside gene matches: 6. CDR1 and CDR2 (germline): SEHNR, FQNEAQ (reference sequence). The CDR3 DNA is TGTGCCAGCAGCCTTGGACAGGGGGCCTTTCAGCCCCAGCATTTT. Translation: CASSLGQGAFQPQHF.

In the case of this clone: At the DNA level, this CDR3 is encoded by other sequences in the same sample as well. The gene calls are TRBV7-3 and TRBJ2-1; 7 nucleotides agree with TRBD2. The V and J ends lost 1 base and 2 bases, in that order; junction bases with no gene match: 5. Germline V gene data show CDR1 as SGHTA and CDR2 as FQGTGA. The CDR3 runs 16 residues. The CDR3 loop is CASSLSSGRPYNEQFF. In DNA form, the CDR3 reads TGTGCCAGCAGCTTAAGTAGCGGGCGTCCCTACAATGAGCAGTTCTTC.

This rearrangement joins TRBV5-1 to TRBJ2-2, with a possible D match to TRBD2 (6 bases). The V end was cut by 6 bases, the J end by 3 bases, with 9 bases between. The CDR3 has 13 residues. Germline-derived CDR1 and CDR2 are SGHRS and YFSETQ. The CDR3 region is CASKVADTGELFF. The CDR3 region has the DNA TGCGCCAGCAAAGTAGCGGACACCGGGGAGCTGTTTTTT.

This clone appeared once. V usage is TRBV5-4 and J usage is TRBJ2-1; 9 positions agree with TRBD2. CDR1 is SGHNT, CDR2 YYREEE, per germline (reference sequence). Unmatched junction bases numbered 5, after V lost 2 bases and J lost 2 bases. This CDR3 has 16 amino acids. This CDR3 reads CASSFLAGVAYNEQFF. The CDR3 DNA follows: TGTGCCAGCAGCTTCTTAGCGGGAGTCGCCTACAATGAGCAGTTCTTC.

V usage is TRBV5-1 and J usage is TRBJ2-7; 8 nucleotides line up with TRBD1. This CDR3 contains 15 residues. CDR1 and CDR2 from the germline V gene are SGHRS and YFSETQ. Trimming removed 3 bases from V and 1 base from J; junction bases left unmatched: 6. CDR3 DNA sequence: TGCGCCAGCAGCTATCAGGGGGCTGGGTCCTACGAGCAGTACTTC. This gives the protein CASSYQGAGSYEQYF.

This rearrangement joins TRBV5-1 to TRBJ1-2; D ambiguous. CDR1 and CDR2 (germline): SGHRS, YFSETQ. V lost 2 bases to trimming and J lost 0 bases, with 5 bases between them. The CDR3 has 13 residues. CDR3 in DNA: TGCGCCAGCAGCTTCGCCCCTAACTATGGCTACACCTTC. Protein product: CASSFAPNYGYTF.

The chain employs TRBV28 and TRBJ1-1; 7 bases are shared with TRBD1. Germline V gene sequence: CDR1 MDHEN, CDR2 SYDVKM. This CDR3 spans 13 amino acids. V lost 10 bases and J lost 4; bases outside the gene matches: 9. CDR3 sequence reads: CATLLRGGTEAFF. In nucleotides, the CDR3 is TGTGCCACCTTACTCAGGGGGGGCACTGAAGCTTTCTTT.

This rearrangement joins TRBV7-3 to TRBJ2-2; 9 nucleotides agree with TRBD2. Germline trimming cut 8 bases from V and 1 base from J; bases unmatched to any gene: 8. Looked up from germline, CDR1 is SGHTA and CDR2 is FQGTGA. This CDR3 region has 16 residues. The CDR3: CASLAGGPRNTGELFF. Written as DNA, the CDR3 is TGTGCCAGCTTGGCGGGAGGGCCTCGGAACACCGGGGAGCTGTTTTTT.

This sequence joins TRBV5-1 and TRBJ2-3; 8 positions match TRBD1. After removal of 4 bases from V and 2 bases from J, the junction contained 9 bases not matched to a gene. This CDR3 has 16 amino acids. CDR1 is SGHRS, CDR2 YFSETQ, per germline. In DNA, the CDR3 is TGCGCCAGCAGCGTAAGACAGGGGTTAATCACAGATACGCAGTATTTT. It yields the protein CASSVRQGLITDTQYF.

The rearrangement uses TRBV7-2 and TRBJ1-2, with D hard to call. The V end lost 2 bases, the J end lost 7 bases, and 17 bases lay between the germline ends. The germline gives CDR1 SGHTA, CDR2 FQGNSA. There are 15 residues in the CDR3. The CDR3 region is CASSLIPEGAAGYTF. CDR3 bases: TGTGCCAGCAGCTTAATACCCGAGGGAGCGGCTGGCTACACCTTC.

V usage is TRBV2 and J usage is TRBJ2-7; 8 bases are a match to TRBD1. Germline lookup yields CDR1 SNHLY and CDR2 FYNNEI. V lost 4 bases to trimming and J lost 6 bases; unmatched junction nucleotides: 5. The CDR3 consists of 13 residues. In DNA, the CDR3 is TGTGCCAGCAGTGGACAGGGGCAAGGCGAGCAGTACTTC. This sequence encodes CASSGQGQGEQYF.